The rows below give T cell receptor beta chains drawn from one sample of a study of T cells after yellow fever vaccination. TCRdb redid the calling of the 5' RACE reads with MiXCR, one entry per CDR3 protein. The table includes 250,000 to 400,000 distinct CDR3 sequences, 4.1% detected once. Sequenced here: PBMCs, sampled 5 days after the yellow fever booster vaccination. These TCRs come from a man aged 18-30 years who received the YFV17D yellow fever vaccine. Both conserved end residues are part of each CDR3. D genes are given only for firm matches. Only part of the rows carry a size: once, few, many, or a class if the clone is expanded.

V gene	D gene	clone size	J gene	CDR3 protein	CDR3 DNA
TRBV27	TRBD2	-	TRBJ2-1	CASGTSGARNEQFF	TGTGCCAGCGGGACTAGCGGGGCCCGAAATGAGCAGTTCTTC
TRBV30	TRBD1	-	TRBJ2-5	CAWSVGGGTGTQYF	TGTGCCTGGAGTGTAGGAGGTGGGACAGGGACCCAGTACTTC
TRBV10-2	-	many	TRBJ2-4	CASSTRDAGDIQYF	TGCGCCAGCAGCACCCGGGACGCTGGGGACATTCAGTACTTC
TRBV15	TRBD1	many	TRBJ2-2	CATRIQGFPTGELFF	TGTGCCACCAGAATACAGGGGTTCCCCACCGGGGAGCTGTTTTTT
TRBV5-6	TRBD2	many	TRBJ2-1	CASSLIPWFLGPGLGRVNEQFF	TGTGCCAGCAGCTTGATTCCGTGGTTTTTGGGCCCTGGACTAGGAAGAGTCAATGAGCAGTTCTTC
TRBV9	TRBD1	many	TRBJ2-3	CASSSDRGAQYF	TGTGCCAGCAGCTCTGACAGGGGAGCGCAGTATTTT
TRBV5-1	TRBD2	many	TRBJ2-5	CASSPGLVRETQYF	TGCGCCAGCAGCCCCGGACTAGTTCGAGAGACCCAGTACTTC
TRBV25-1	-	-	TRBJ1-2	CASGASGGLGYTF	TGTGCCAGCGGGGCATCGGGAGGGCTTGGCTACACCTTC
TRBV4-1	-	-	TRBJ1-5	CASSHDLSGDSPNQPQHF	TGCGCCAGCAGCCACGATTTATCAGGCGACAGCCCCAATCAGCCCCAGCATTTT
TRBV7-3	-	-	TRBJ2-2	CASSPALYNTGELFF	TGTGCCAGCAGCCCCGCGCTCTATAACACCGGGGAGCTGTTTTTT
TRBV20-1	TRBD1	-	TRBJ2-7	CSARRGQRSYEQYF	TGCAGTGCTAGGAGGGGACAGCGATCCTACGAGCAGTACTTC
TRBV7-2	TRBD2	few	TRBJ2-7	CASSSTTSGGAYEQYF	TGTGCCAGCAGCTCGACAACTAGCGGGGGGGCCTACGAGCAGTACTTC
TRBV7-9	-	few	TRBJ2-5	CASRSGVYQETQYF	TGTGCCAGCAGATCGGGGGTGTACCAAGAGACCCAGTACTTC
TRBV5-5	-	-	TRBJ2-4	CASRQVAKNIQYF	TGTGCCAGCAGACAGGTAGCCAAAAACATTCAGTACTTC